This T cell receptor beta chain was documented in a study of OX40 agonist ivuxolimab in advanced cancers. Worth noting for this clone: Its antigen is still unknown.

CDR3 length equals 15 residues. The germline V gene encodes CDR1 KGHSH and CDR2 LQKENI. V lost 2 bases, J lost 0 bases, and 10 bases lay in between. Whole-study findings and limits: Nonresponders, in some cases, also had low normalized T-cell clonal expansion.

Autoimmune disease history or systemic immunosuppression excluded patients. This table comes from immunoSEQ multiplex PCR, and its TCRdb copy is limited to in-frame clones, with some not included. Altogether about 95,000 clones are present, 89% being singletons, with the ten largest covering approximately 0.35%. The chain is built from TRBV18 and TRBJ1-1; D may be TRBD1 (6 bases). This TCR came from an adult with an advanced solid tumor such as melanoma, head and neck, liver or kidney cancer. The source material was CD4+ or CD8+ T cells sorted from blood, sampled in a trial of the OX40 agonist ivuxolimab. CDR3: CASSPIQGLNTEAFF. CDR3 sequence (DNA): TGTGCCAGCTCACCAATACAGGGACTGAACACTGAAGCTTTCTTT.